This T cell receptor beta chain came from a study of beta chain features in type 1 diabetes (dated by TCRdb to 2016 to 2018). Some background on the complete study: Mean age, gender distribution, total cell number and subset yield did not differ between patients and healthy donors. A total of about 100,000,000 sorted cells were examined across all samples, and RNA yield correlated strongly with the number of cells per subset. Whereas all 30 or so donors provided naive and central memory subsets, regulatory and stem cell-like memory subsets were isolated from just 8 patients and roughly 8 healthy donors. In the study, recently diagnosed type 1 diabetes patients and matched healthy donors were compared on the TCRB repertoires of their sorted circulating CD4+ T cell subsets. The paper as a whole reports these results and caveats: A moderate but significant shortening of TCRB CDR3 length was observed in type 1 diabetes patients in all four CD4+ subsets. PCR may preferentially amplify shorter templates, but because patient and control samples were amplified and corrected together, any resulting skew would affect both groups equally. Because cDNA was sequenced instead of genomic DNA, highly expressing activated cells could be over-represented, though the groups showed no difference in activation or CD3 levels. Because the HLA sub-analyses included only small numbers of individuals, any influence of HLA type on TCRB rearrangement was left unresolved. Fewer insertions and more nucleotide deletions at VDJ recombination sites were observed in patients with type 1 diabetes, implying thymic rearrangement abnormalities. Naive, central memory and regulatory TCRB repertoires appeared to be more similar among patients than among healthy donors.

Points on this clone: Its antigen is still unknown. Base quality data are lacking; no much larger clone is found one base away.

CDR1 and CDR2, looked up from the germline V gene (reference sequence), are SGHNT and YYREEE. V loses 4 bases, J loses 8 bases, and the germline ends lie 16 bases apart. From cysteine to phenylalanine, the CDR3 is 15 amino acids long. Just CDR3 DNA is preserved here, 45 bases in frame from base 1. From each donor, a single peripheral blood sample of 90 to 150 mL on average was drawn into heparinised tubes. A BD FACSAria II was used to sort naive, central memory, regulatory and stem cell-like memory CD4+ T cells with a panel that included CD45RO, CCR7, CD25, CD127, CD95 and CD27. All sorted populations exceeded 95% purity. PBMCs were isolated right away by Lymphoprep density gradient centrifugation and were stained directly, without culture. So that batch effects would be minimized, each experiment stained and sorted samples in pairs, pairing one healthy donor with one patient. All of the isolated RNA was reverse transcribed with the High Capacity cDNA Reverse Transcription Kit, so expressed TCRB transcripts were sequenced. Deep immunoSEQ sequencing was applied to naive, central memory and regulatory T cell samples, giving an average of around 4 million total reads per sample. After sorted cells were lysed in RLT buffer, RNA was extracted with DNase-treated RNeasy Micro or Mini kits, with the choice depending on cell number. To prevent cross-contamination, each cell subset was processed individually, whereas patient and healthy donor samples were processed jointly. TCRB sequences were amplified from cDNA with the immunoSEQ multiplex PCR, producing 87-bp fragments spanning the CDR3 region. The amplicons were sequenced using the Illumina HiSeq platform. Turning to the authors' computational methods: PCR bias was corrected computationally using synthetic template baselines, and reads within Hamming distance 2 were collapsed, with unmergeable singletons discarded. By aligning reads against IMGT, V, D and J genes, CDR3 length, and insertions or deletions at six rearrangement sites were assigned. Clonotype counts were normalized to sorted cell number within each subset before computing true diversity and Gini coefficients with the tcR R package. Repertoire sharing was quantified using the overlap coefficient calculated on TCRB nucleotide sequences. Out-of-frame TCRB sequences from naive cells were analyzed as a proxy for the pre-selection repertoire. The clones in this table, taken by TCRdb from immuneACCESS, are in-frame only. Not every clone is retained; where verified, under half of the shortfall comes from an unresolved V gene, and the cause of the rest is unknown. Clone size and V and J calls were adopted from that table, with D and trimming inferred from the DNA. A total of 250,000 to 350,000 clones appear in this sample, about 15% of them only once. The ten most abundant clones make up more than 0.015% of the sample.

Sample: naive CD4+ T cells from blood. Interpreted using the paper, the cell subset or site label stands for: true naive CD4+ T cells. This chain joins TRBV5-4 to TRBJ1-6; a confident D gene designation cannot be given. This receptor was obtained from a man aged 18 to 30 with type 1 diabetes. The CDR3 region: CASSPEAVIDSPLHF. The nucleotide sequence reads as follows: TGTGCCAGCAGCCCGGAGGCAGTGATAGATTCACCCCTCCACTTT. Beyond the CDR3, the reference TRBV5-4 and TRBJ1-6 genes provide the residues; the full variable domain reads: ETGVTQSPTHLIKTRGQQVTLRCSSQSGHNTVSWYQQALGQGPQFIFQYYREEENGRGNFPPRFSGLQFPNYSSELNVNALELDDSALYLCASSPEAVIDSPLHFGNGTRLTVT.